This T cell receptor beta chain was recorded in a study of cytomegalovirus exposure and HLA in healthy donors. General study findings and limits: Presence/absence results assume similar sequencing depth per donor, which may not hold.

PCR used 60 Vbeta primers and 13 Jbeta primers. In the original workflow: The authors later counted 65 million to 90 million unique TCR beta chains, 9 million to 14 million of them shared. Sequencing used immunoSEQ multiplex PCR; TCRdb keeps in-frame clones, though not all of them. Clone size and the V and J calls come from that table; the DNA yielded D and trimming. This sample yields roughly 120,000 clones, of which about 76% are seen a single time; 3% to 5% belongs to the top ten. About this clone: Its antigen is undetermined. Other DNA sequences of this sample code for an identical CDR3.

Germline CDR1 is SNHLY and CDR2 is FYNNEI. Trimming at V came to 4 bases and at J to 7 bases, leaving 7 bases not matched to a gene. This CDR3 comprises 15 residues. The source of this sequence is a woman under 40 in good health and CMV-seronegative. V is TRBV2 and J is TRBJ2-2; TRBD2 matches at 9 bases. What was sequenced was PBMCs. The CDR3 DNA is TGTGCCAGCAGTGTTGTTAGCGGGAGTAACGGGGAGCTGTTTTTT. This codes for CASSVVSGSNGELFF.